The entry below gives a single T cell receptor beta chain sequence along with its context. This CDR3 spans 13 amino acids. Germline CDR1 reads MNHEY; CDR2 reads SVGAGI. The V segment lost 2 bases and the J segment 8 bases; nucleotides outside the gene matches: 5. Participants came from 20 to 25 US areas, aged roughly 18 to 95 years. Participants' reported clinical history set cohort assignment. The source of the sample is a study of blood T cell repertoires in COVID-19. Background on the study: COVID-19 samples, acute and convalescent, were from the United States, Italy and Spain.

Sequencing was performed with immunoSEQ multiplex PCR; in TCRdb, only in-frame clones are kept and a portion is missing. Of about 220,000 clones detected, roughly 85% appear once; the ten largest clones hold about 4%. Source material: PBMCs or T cells enriched from blood (not recorded which). The clonotype comes from a woman aged 40 to 50 with acute COVID-19. The chain links TRBV6-5 to TRBJ1-2; 7 bases agree with TRBD1. The CDR3 sequence: CASSYGQGGGYTF. The CDR3 DNA sequence: TGTGCCAGCAGTTACGGTCAGGGGGGCGGCTACACCTTC.